Each of the 16 T cell receptor beta chains below was sequenced from the same sample in a study of blood T cell repertoires in COVID-19. Sequenced by immunoSEQ multiplex PCR; TCRdb stores in-frame clones only, minus some. Among approximately 85,000 clones listed, 85% were seen once. The sequencing input was peripheral blood. These receptors all stem from a woman in her seventies with active or convalescent COVID-19.

V is TRBV28 and J is TRBJ2-2, with D unclear. Germline V lookup: CDR1 MDHEN, CDR2 SYDVKM. The CDR3 runs to 15 residues. V was pared by 3 bases and J by 4 bases, with 12 bases between. The CDR3 DNA reads TGTGCCAGCAGTTTGGGCCTTCGACGCACCGGGGAGCTGTTTTTT. Its translation: CASSLGLRRTGELFF.

The rearrangement uses TRBV11-2 and TRBJ2-3; D gene uncertain. Germline assignment: CDR1 SGHAT and CDR2 FQNNGV. CDR3 length: 18 residues. V was clipped by 1 base and J by 2 bases, with 19 bases between them. The CDR3 spells CASSLGAHLSSNTDTQYF. The CDR3 DNA reads as TGTGCCAGCAGCTTAGGTGCACACCTCAGTTCCAACACAGATACGCAGTATTTT.

The chain recombines TRBV10-1 with TRBJ1-2; 8 positions agree with TRBD1. CDR1 and CDR2 from the germline V gene are WNHNN and SYGVQD (reference sequence). V lost 6 bases and J lost 5; bases outside the gene matches: 5. CDR3 size: 13 residues. CDR3 loop: CASSGQGPYGYTF. CDR3 coding DNA: TGCGCCAGCAGCGGACAGGGACCATATGGCTACACCTTC.

This sequence joins TRBV7-2 and TRBJ1-4, with D possibly TRBD1 on 6 matching bases. The CDR3 contains 13 residues. Trimming stripped 7 bases from V and 8 bases from J, with 14 bases between. Per the germline V gene, CDR1 is SGHTA and CDR2 is FQGNSA. The CDR3 loop is CASNTGLEEKLFF. CDR3 DNA sequence: TGTGCCAGCAACACAGGGCTCGAAGAAAAACTGTTTTTT.

V gene TRBV7-6 combines with J gene TRBJ2-2; tentatively, D is TRBD2 (6 bases). CDR1 and CDR2 from the germline V gene are SGHVS and FNYEAQ. The V gene lost 5 bases and the J gene lost 5 bases, with 15 bases spanning the gap. The CDR3 is made up of 15 amino acids. The chain's CDR3 is CASSQRLALTGELFF. The CDR3 DNA reads TGTGCCAGCAGCCAGCGGCTAGCGCTGACCGGGGAGCTGTTTTTT.

This clone was counted a few times. V and J are TRBV9 and TRBJ2-1, with a tentative D call TRBD1 (5 bases). V dropped 3 bases and J dropped 4 bases, with 8 bases sitting between them. Germline lookup yields CDR1 SGDLS and CDR2 YYNGEE. This CDR3 contains 13 residues. The CDR3 sequence is CASSGGLYNEQFF. Here the CDR3 DNA reads TGTGCCAGCAGCGGGGGCCTATACAATGAGCAGTTCTTC.

This clone was observed a few times. The chain combines TRBV5-1 with TRBJ2-3; a weak D match, TRBD1 (6 bases). Deletions cut 7 bases from V and 1 base from J, with 13 bases between. The germline CDR1 and CDR2 sequences are SGHRS and YFSETQ. CDR3 length: 14 residues. This chain's CDR3 is CASRPRTGTDTQYF. CDR3 coding DNA: TGCGCCAGCCGCCCGAGGACAGGCACAGATACGCAGTATTTT. The full variable domain, completed using reference TRBV5-1 and TRBJ2-3, is KAGVTQTPRYLIKTRGQQVTLSCSPISGHRSVSWYQQTPGQGLQFLFEYFSETQRNKGNFPGRFSGRQFSNSRSEMNVSTLELGDSALYLCASRPRTGTDTQYFGPGTRLTVL.

The gene calls are TRBV4-3 and TRBJ1-6, with D unresolved. The germline V gene has CDR1 LGHNA and CDR2 YSLEER. The CDR3 contains 15 residues. The V end lost 1 base, the J end lost 8 bases, and 12 bases lay between the germline ends. CDR3 nucleotides: TGCGCCAGCAGCCAAGGGCGGCGTACCGATTCACCCCTCCACTTT. This gives the protein CASSQGRRTDSPLHF.

Written as DNA, the CDR3 is TGTGCCAGCAGCCCCGACGGTTGGGGAAGGGGCTATGGCTACACCTTC. This translates into CASSPDGWGRGYGYTF. V gene TRBV5-4 combines with J gene TRBJ1-2; TRBD1 might be the D (5 bases). Trimming took off 4 bases at V and 4 bases at J, with 20 bases between the two ends. This CDR3 comprises 16 residues. Per germline, CDR1 SGHNT and CDR2 YYREEE (reference sequence).

The rearrangement uses TRBV29-1 and TRBJ2-6, with D possibly TRBD2 on 5 matching bases. The CDR3 covers 14 residues. Trimming left V 5 bases short and J 0 bases short, with 8 bases between. CDR1 is SQVTM and CDR2 is ANQGSEA in the germline V gene. The CDR3 DNA sequence: TGCAGCGTTTCGGGGAGCTCTGGGGCCAACGTCCTGACTTTC. Protein: CSVSGSSGANVLTF.

The chain combines TRBV5-1 with TRBJ2-5, with 13 positions matching TRBD2. The V segment lost 4 bases and the J segment 5 bases; nucleotides outside the gene matches: 11. Germline V gene lookup returns CDR1 SGHRS and CDR2 YFSETQ. The CDR3 sequence is 17 residues long. CDR3 amino acids: CASSIGTSGALTETQYF. The DNA of the CDR3 is TGCGCCAGCAGCATTGGGACTAGCGGGGCTCTTACGGAGACCCAGTACTTC.

The CDR3 reads CASSLGTGGGNQPQHF. DNA of the CDR3: TGTGCCAGCAGCTTGGGGACAGGGGGTGGCAATCAGCCCCAGCATTTT. The chain recombines TRBV5-4 with TRBJ1-5; 10 nucleotides align to TRBD1. Germline lookup yields CDR1 SGHNT and CDR2 YYREEE (reference sequence). V was clipped by 0 bases and J by 2 bases; unmatched bases: 2. The CDR3 totals 16 residues.

The V gene is TRBV1, the J gene TRBJ1-2; TRBD1 reflects the table's D call only, with no check against the DNA. TRBV1 is a recognized pseudogene. The CDR3 length is 21 residues. CDR3: CTSSPQVFIFGTGVCWGGYTF. The CDR3 DNA sequence: TGCACCAGCAGCCCCCAGGTCTTTATTTTCGGGACAGGGGTTTGCTGGGGTGGCTACACCTTC.

This chain uses TRBV7-9 with TRBJ2-5, with TRBD2 matching 9 bases. V gave up 5 bases and J gave up 5 bases; unmatched junction bases: 6. Germline V gives CDR1 SEHNR, CDR2 FQNEAQ (reference sequence). CDR3 length equals 14 residues. This chain's CDR3 is CASSQASGGETQYF. DNA of the CDR3: TGTGCCAGCAGCCAAGCGAGCGGGGGGGAGACCCAGTACTTC.

This chain connects TRBV28 to TRBJ2-7, with TRBD2 matching 7 bases. Trimming at V came to 2 bases and at J to 0 bases, leaving 4 bases not matched to a gene. CDR3 length equals 15 residues. Germline loops: CDR1 MDHEN, CDR2 SYDVKM. For the CDR3, the DNA is TGTGCCAGCAGTTTAATTGCGGGGGTCTCCTACGAGCAGTACTTC. Translation gives CASSLIAGVSYEQYF.

A single count supports this clone. The V call is TRBV6-6, the J call TRBJ2-2, with 10 nucleotides matching TRBD2. Trimming at V came to 5 bases and at J to 7 bases, leaving 13 bases not matched to a gene. This CDR3 comprises 17 residues. CDR1 is MNHNY, CDR2 SVGAGI, per germline (reference sequence). The CDR3 region has the DNA TGTGCCAGCAGTCCGACCCAAGCGGGGGGGCGGGACGGGGAGCTGTTTTTT. Amino acids: CASSPTQAGGRDGELFF.